This T cell receptor (beta chain) was obtained from a study of identical twins. Whole-study findings and limits: Low generation probability was overrepresented in out-of-frame alpha sequences shared by twins.

This clonotype was detected many times. Its antigen is currently unknown. V was trimmed by 8 bases and J by 1 base, leaving 15 bases between them. The CDR3 consists of 14 residues. The germline gives CDR1 LNHNV, CDR2 YYDKDF (reference sequence). TCRdb ran MiXCR on the 5' RACE reads and lists one entry per CDR3 protein. The table includes 200,000 to 250,000 distinct CDR3 sequences, 6.5% detected once. This sample was also put to use in a study of T cells expressing NK-cell markers. In that study: In sorted CD3+CD56+NKG2C+, CD3+CD56+NKG2C- and CD3+CD56-NKG2C+ T cells, TCR beta repertoires were obtained.

The chain recombines TRBV15 with TRBJ2-7; D may be TRBD1 (5 bases). The TCR originated in a woman aged 18-29 years in good health. Sequencing input: CD8+ T cells sorted from blood. The CDR3 sequence is CATGYQGRSYEQYF. CDR3 DNA: TGTGCCACCGGATACCAGGGAAGATCCTACGAGCAGTACTTC.